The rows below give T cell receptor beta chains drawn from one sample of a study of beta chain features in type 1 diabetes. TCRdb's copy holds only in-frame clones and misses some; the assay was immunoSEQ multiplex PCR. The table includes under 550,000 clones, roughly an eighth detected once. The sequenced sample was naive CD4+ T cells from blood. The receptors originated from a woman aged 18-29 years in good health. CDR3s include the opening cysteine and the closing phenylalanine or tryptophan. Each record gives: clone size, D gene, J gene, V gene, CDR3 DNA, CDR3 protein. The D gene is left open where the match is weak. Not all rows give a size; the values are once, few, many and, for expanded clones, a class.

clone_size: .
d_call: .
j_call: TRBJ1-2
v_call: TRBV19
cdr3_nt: TGTGCCAGTAGTAGGCCAGCCTATGGCTACACCTTC
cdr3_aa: CASSRPAYGYTF

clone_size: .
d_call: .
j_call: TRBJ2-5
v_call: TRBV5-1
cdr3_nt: TGCGCCAGCAGTATGCACAGGATCTTTCAAGAGACCCAGTACTTC
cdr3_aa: CASSMHRIFQETQYF

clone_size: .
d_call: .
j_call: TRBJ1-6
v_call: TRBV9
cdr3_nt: TGTGCCAGCAGCGTACCCGCAGAGGGGAGTTATAATTCACCCCTCCACTTT
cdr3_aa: CASSVPAEGSYNSPLHF

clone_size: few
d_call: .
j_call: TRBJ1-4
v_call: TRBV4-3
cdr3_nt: TGCGCCAGCAGCCAAGTTTCGTCATTAAACCCTTCAACTAATGAAAAACTGTTTTTT
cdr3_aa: CASSQVSSLNPSTNEKLFF

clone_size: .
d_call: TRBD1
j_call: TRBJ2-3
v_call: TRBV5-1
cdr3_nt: TGCGCCAGCAGCCGACAGGGTGGTAGCACAGATACGCAGTATTTT
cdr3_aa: CASSRQGGSTDTQYF

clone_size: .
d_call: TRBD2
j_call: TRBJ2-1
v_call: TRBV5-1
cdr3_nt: TGCGCCAGCAGCGCCACCGCGGGACTAGTGGGTAATGAGCAGTTCTTC
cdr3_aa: CASSATAGLVGNEQFF

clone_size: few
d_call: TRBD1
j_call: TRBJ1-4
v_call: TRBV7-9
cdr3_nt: TGTGCCAGCAGCTTAGAGAGACAGGGAAAACTGTTTTTT
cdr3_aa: CASSLERQGKLFF

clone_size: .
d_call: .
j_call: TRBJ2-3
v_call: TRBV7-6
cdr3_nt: TGTGCCAGCAGCTTAACCCCTCAGGGGGATACGCAGTATTTT
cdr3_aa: CASSLTPQGDTQYF

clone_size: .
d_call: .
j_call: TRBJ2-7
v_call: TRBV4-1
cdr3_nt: TGTGCCAGCAGCCAAGCGACTAGTTACGAGCAGTACTTC
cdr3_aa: CASSQATSYEQYF

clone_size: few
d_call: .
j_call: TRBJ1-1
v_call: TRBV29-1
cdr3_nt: TGCAGCGTTGAGATCAGTCGAGGGGCTGAAGCTTTCTTT
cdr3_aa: CSVEISRGAEAFF

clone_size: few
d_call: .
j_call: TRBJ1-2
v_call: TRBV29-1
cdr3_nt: TGCAGCGTTGGATCAGGGTTAAACCCGAACTATGGCTACACCTTC
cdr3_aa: CSVGSGLNPNYGYTF

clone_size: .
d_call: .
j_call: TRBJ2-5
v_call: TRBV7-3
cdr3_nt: TGTGCCAGCAGCTTAATAGGGGACTCCCAAGAGACCCAGTACTTC
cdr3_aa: CASSLIGDSQETQYF

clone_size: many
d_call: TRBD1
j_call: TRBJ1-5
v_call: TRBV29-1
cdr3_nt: TGCAGCGTTGGGGACAGGGACAATCAGCCCCAGCATTTT
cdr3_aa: CSVGDRDNQPQHF

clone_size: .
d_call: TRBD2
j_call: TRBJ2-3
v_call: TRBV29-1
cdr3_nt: TGCAGCGCCGCCGGGACAGTTATTAGCGGGGGGGCAGCAGATACGCAGTATTTT
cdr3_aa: CSAAGTVISGGAADTQYF

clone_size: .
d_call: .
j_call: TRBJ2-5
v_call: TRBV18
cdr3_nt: TGTGCCAGCTCAACGACAAGGGACATCGAAAGGGAGACCCAGTACTTC
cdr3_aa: CASSTTRDIERETQYF

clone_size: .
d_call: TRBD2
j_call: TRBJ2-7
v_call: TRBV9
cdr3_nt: TGTGCCAGCAGCCCGCGACTAGCGGGAGTATCCGAGCAGTACTTC
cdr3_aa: CASSPRLAGVSEQYF

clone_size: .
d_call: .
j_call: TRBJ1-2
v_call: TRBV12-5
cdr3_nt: TGTGCTAGTGGTTTGGGACCTCTGCGCTACACCTTC
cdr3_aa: CASGLGPLRYTF

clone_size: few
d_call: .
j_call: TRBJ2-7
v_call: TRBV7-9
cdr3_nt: TGTGCCAGCAGCTTAGGGGACGACGAGCAGTACTTC
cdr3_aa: CASSLGDDEQYF

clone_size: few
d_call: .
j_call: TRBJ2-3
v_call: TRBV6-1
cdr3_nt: TGTGCCAGCACTAAACGGGACGGTAACACAGATACGCAGTATTTT
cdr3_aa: CASTKRDGNTDTQYF

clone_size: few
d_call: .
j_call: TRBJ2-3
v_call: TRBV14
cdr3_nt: TGTGCCAGCAGCCCGACGTGGGGCCCCACAGATACGCAGTATTTT
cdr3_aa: CASSPTWGPTDTQYF

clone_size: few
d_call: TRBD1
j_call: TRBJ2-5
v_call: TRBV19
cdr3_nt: TGTGCCAGTAGGGGGACAGGCGTGGGCCAAGAGACCCAGTACTTC
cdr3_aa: CASRGTGVGQETQYF

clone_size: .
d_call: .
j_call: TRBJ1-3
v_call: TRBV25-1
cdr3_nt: TGTGCCAGCAGTGAGTACGGGGGTAACACCATATATTTT
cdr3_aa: CASSEYGGNTIYF

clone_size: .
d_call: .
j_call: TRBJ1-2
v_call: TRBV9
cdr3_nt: TGTGCCAGCAGCGTAGTTGATTTCCCCTCGGATGGCTACACCTTC
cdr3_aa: CASSVVDFPSDGYTF

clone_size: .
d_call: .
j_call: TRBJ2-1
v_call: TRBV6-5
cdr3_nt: TGTGGGGTTGGGCTTCACAATGAGCAGTTCTTC
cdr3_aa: CGVGLHNEQFF

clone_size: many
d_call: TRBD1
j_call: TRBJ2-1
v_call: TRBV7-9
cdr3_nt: TGTGCCAGCAGCTTAAGTGGTGGGACAGGCTACAATGAGCAGTTCTTC
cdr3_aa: CASSLSGGTGYNEQFF

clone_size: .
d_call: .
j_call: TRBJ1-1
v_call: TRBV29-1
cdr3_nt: TGCAGCGTTCGACCCGTTCTCAACACTGAAGCTTTCTTT
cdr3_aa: CSVRPVLNTEAFF

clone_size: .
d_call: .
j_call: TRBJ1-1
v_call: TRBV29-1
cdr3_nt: TGCAGCGTTGTAAGGGTCGCGAACACTGAAGCTTTCTTT
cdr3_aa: CSVVRVANTEAFF

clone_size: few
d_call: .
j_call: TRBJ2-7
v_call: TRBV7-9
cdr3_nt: TGTGCCAGCAGTCGCGGGACAGTCTACGAGCAGTACTTC
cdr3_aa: CASSRGTVYEQYF

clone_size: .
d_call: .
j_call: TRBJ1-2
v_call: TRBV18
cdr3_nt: TGTGCCAGCTCACCAATCGACGATCTAGACTATGGCTACACCTTC
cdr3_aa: CASSPIDDLDYGYTF

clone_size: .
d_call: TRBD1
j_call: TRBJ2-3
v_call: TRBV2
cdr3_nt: TGTGCCAGCACCGGGACAGGGGGCACAGATACGCAGTATTTT
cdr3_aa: CASTGTGGTDTQYF

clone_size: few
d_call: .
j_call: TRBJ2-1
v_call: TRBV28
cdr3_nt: TGTGCCAGCGCTCGGGGGGACAGCTCCTACAATGAGCAGTTCTTC
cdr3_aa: CASARGDSSYNEQFF

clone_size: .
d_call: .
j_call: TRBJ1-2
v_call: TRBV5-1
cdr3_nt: TGCGCCAGCAGCTTGGAAGACCGGACGGTAACCTTC
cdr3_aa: CASSLEDRTVTF

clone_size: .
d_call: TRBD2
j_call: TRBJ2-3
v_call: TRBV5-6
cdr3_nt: TGTGCCAGCAGCTCTGGACTAGCGGTGAGCACAGATACGCAGTATTTT
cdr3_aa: CASSSGLAVSTDTQYF

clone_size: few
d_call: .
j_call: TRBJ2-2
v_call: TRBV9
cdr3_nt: TGTGCCAGCAGCCGTGGACAGTACGCGAACACCGGGGAGCTGTTTTTT
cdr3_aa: CASSRGQYANTGELFF

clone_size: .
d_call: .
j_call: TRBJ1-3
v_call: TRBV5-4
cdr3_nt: TGTGCCAGCAGCTCTGGCCGTTCTGGAAACACCATATATTTT
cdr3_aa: CASSSGRSGNTIYF

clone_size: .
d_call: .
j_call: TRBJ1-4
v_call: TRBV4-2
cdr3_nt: TGTGCCAGCAGCCAAGATAAGGGCGCGGGTGAAAAACTGTTTTTT
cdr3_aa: CASSQDKGAGEKLFF

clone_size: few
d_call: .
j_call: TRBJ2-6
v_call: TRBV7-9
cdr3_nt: TGTGCCAGCAGCCCAGGGTCTGGGGCCAACGTCCTGACTTTC
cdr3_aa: CASSPGSGANVLTF

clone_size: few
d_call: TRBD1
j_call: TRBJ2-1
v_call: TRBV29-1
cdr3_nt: TGCAGCGTTGATAGGACAGGGGCCTACAATGAGCAGTTCTTC
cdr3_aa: CSVDRTGAYNEQFF

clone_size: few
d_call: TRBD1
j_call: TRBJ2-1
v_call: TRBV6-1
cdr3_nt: TGTGCCAGCAGGGTGGACAGGGGGAATGAGCAGTTCTTC
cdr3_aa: CASRVDRGNEQFF

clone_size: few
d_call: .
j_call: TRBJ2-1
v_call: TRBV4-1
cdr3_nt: TGCGCCAGCAGAGATGGACGGCAGGCGCCTCCTTACAATGAGCAGTTCTTC
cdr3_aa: CASRDGRQAPPYNEQFF

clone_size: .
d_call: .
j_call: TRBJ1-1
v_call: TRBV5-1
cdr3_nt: TGCGCCAGCAGCTTTTTCCCAACACAACCCCGTGAAGCTTTCTTT
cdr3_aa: CASSFFPTQPREAFF